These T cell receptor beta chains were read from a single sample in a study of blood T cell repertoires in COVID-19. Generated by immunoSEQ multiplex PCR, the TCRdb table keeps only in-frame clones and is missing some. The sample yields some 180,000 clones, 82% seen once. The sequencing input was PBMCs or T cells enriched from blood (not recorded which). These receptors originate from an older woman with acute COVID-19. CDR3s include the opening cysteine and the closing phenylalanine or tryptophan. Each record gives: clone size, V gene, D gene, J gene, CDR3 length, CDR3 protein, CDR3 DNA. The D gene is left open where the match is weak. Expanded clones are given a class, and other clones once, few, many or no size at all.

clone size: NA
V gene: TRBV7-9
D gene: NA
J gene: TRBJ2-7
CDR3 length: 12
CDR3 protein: CASSLASLEQYF
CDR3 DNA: TGTGCCAGCAGCTTAGCGAGCCTCGAGCAGTACTTC

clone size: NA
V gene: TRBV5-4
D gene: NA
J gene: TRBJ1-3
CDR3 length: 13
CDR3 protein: CASRLVARNTIYF
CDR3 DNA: TGTGCCAGCAGATTGGTCGCTCGGAACACCATATATTTT

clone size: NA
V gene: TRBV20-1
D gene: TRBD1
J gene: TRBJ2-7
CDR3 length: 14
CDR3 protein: CSASEGQGSSEQYF
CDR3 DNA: TGCAGTGCTAGTGAGGGACAGGGCTCCTCCGAGCAGTACTTC

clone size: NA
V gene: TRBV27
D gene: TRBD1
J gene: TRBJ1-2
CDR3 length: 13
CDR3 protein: CASTWDRRYGYTF
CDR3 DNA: TGTGCCAGCACCTGGGACAGGCGCTATGGCTACACCTTC

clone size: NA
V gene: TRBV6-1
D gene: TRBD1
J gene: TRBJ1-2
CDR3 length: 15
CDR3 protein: CASSEEGTGGYGYTF
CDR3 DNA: TGTGCCAGCAGTGAAGAGGGAACAGGGGGGTATGGCTACACCTTC

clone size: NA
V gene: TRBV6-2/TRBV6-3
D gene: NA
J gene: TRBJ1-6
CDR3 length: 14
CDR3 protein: CASSYAVHGQSLHF
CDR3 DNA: TGTGCCAGCAGTTACGCGGTACACGGACAGTCCCTCCACTTT

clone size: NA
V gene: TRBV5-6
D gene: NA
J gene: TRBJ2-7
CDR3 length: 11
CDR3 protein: CASSGASEQYF
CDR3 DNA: TGTGCCAGCAGCGGGGCCTCGGAGCAGTACTTC

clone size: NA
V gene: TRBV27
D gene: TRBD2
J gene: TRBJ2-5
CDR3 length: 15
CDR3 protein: CASRLSGRAGETQYF
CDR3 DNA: TGTGCCAGCAGACTTAGCGGGAGGGCCGGGGAGACCCAGTACTTC

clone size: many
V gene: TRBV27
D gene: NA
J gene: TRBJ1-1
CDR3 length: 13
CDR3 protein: CASRAGENTEAFF
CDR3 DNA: TGTGCCAGCAGGGCGGGGGAGAACACTGAAGCTTTCTTT

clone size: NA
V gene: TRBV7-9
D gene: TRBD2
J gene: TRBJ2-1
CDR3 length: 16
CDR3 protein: CASSPTGLASTVGQFF
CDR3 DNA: TGTGCCAGCAGCCCAACTGGACTAGCTAGTACTGTCGGGCAGTTCTTC

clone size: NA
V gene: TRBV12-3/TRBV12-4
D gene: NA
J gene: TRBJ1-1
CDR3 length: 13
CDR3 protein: CASRPGSNTEAFF
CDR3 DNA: TGTGCCAGCAGACCAGGGTCTAACACTGAAGCTTTCTTT

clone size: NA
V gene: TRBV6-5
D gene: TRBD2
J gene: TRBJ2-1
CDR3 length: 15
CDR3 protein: CASLGGTSGSNEQFF
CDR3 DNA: TGTGCCAGCCTAGGAGGGACTAGCGGGAGCAATGAGCAGTTCTTC

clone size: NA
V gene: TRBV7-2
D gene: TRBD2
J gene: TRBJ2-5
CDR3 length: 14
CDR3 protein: CASNPSGGGETQYF
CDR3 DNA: TGTGCCAGCAACCCTAGCGGGGGGGGAGAGACCCAGTACTTC

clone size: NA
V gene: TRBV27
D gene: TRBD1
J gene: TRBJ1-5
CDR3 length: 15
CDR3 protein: CASSSITGTGGPQHF
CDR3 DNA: TGTGCCAGCAGTTCCATAACCGGGACAGGGGGGCCCCAGCATTTT

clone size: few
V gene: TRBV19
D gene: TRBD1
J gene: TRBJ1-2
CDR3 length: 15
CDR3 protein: CASSPKTGPNYGYTF
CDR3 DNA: TGTGCCAGTAGCCCAAAGACAGGGCCTAACTATGGCTACACCTTC

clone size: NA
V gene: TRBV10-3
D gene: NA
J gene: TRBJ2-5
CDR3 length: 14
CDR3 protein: CAIMDSSLGETQYF
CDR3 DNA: TGTGCCATCATGGATTCCAGCCTGGGCGAGACCCAGTACTTC

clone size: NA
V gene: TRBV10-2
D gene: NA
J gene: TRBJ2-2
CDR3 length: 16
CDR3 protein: CASSESDRTNTGELFF
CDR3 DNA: TGCGCCAGCAGTGAGTCCGACAGGACGAACACCGGGGAGCTGTTTTTT

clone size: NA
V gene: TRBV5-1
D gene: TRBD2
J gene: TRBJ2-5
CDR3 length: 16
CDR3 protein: CASSFGRMTSKETQYF
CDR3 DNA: TGCGCCAGCAGCTTTGGTCGGATGACTAGCAAGGAGACCCAGTACTTC

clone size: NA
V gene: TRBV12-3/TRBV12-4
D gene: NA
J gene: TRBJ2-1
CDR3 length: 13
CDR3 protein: CASKYDRHNEQFF
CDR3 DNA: TGTGCCAGCAAATACGACAGGCACAATGAGCAGTTCTTC

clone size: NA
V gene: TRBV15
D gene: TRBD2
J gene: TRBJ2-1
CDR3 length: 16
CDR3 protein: CATSYPLAGGGNEQFF
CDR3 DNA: TGTGCCACCAGCTACCCGTTAGCGGGAGGCGGCAATGAGCAGTTCTTC

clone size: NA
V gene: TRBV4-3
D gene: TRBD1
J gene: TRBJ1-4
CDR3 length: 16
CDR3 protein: CASSQQTGGGNEKLFF
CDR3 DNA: TGCGCCAGCAGCCAACAGACAGGGGGTGGAAATGAAAAACTGTTTTTT

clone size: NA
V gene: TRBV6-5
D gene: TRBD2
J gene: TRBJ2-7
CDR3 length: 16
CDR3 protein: CASSYVAAGGSYEQYF
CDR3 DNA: TGTGCCAGCAGTTACGTGGCAGCGGGAGGGTCCTACGAGCAGTACTTC

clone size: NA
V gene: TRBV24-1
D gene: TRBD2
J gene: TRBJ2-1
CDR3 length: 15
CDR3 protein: CATSDLVAGGGEQFF
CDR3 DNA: TGTGCCACCAGTGATTTAGTTGCGGGAGGCGGTGAGCAGTTCTTC

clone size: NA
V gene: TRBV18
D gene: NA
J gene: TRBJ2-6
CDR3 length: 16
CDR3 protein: CASSPGIRSGANVLTF
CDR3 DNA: TGTGCCAGCTCACCAGGCATACGCTCTGGGGCCAACGTCCTGACTTTC

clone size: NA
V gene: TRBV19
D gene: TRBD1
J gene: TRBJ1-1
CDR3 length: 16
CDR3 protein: CASSVQGQGARTEAFF
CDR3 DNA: TGTGCCAGTAGTGTACAGGGACAGGGGGCACGCACTGAAGCTTTCTTT

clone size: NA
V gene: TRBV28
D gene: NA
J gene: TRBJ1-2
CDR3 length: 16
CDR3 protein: CASSLAGGGAWYGYTF
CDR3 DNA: TGTGCCAGCAGTTTAGCGGGCGGGGGCGCTTGGTATGGCTACACCTTC

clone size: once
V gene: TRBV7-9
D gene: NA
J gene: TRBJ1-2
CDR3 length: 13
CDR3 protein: CASSLVGGNGYTF
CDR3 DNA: TGTGCCAGCAGCTTAGTCGGAGGGAATGGCTACACCTTC

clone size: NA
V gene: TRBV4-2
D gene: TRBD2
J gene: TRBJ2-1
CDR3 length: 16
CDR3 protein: CASSQGVGRAVNEQFF
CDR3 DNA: TGTGCCAGCAGCCAAGGAGTCGGGAGGGCCGTCAATGAGCAGTTCTTC

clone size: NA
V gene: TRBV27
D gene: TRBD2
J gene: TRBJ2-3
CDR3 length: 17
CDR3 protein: CASSFTWPSGGTDTQYF
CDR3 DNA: TGTGCCAGCAGTTTTACCTGGCCTAGCGGGGGGACAGATACGCAGTATTTT

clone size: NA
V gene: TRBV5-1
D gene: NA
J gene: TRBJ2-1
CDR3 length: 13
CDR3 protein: CASSGQEIYEQFF
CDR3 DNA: TGCGCCAGCAGCGGTCAGGAAATATATGAGCAGTTCTTC

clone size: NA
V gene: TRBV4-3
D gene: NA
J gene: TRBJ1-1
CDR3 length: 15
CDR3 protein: CASSQAAHMNTEAFF
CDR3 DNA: TGCGCCAGCAGCCAAGCCGCGCATATGAACACTGAAGCTTTCTTT

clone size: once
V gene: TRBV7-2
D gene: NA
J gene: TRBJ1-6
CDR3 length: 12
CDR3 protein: CASSPYNSPLHF
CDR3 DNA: TGTGCCAGCAGCCCATATAATTCACCCCTCCACTTT

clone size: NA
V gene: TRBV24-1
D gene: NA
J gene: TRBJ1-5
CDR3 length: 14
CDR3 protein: CATQRSGSNQPQHF
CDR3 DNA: TGTGCCACCCAACGTTCAGGTAGCAATCAGCCCCAGCATTTT